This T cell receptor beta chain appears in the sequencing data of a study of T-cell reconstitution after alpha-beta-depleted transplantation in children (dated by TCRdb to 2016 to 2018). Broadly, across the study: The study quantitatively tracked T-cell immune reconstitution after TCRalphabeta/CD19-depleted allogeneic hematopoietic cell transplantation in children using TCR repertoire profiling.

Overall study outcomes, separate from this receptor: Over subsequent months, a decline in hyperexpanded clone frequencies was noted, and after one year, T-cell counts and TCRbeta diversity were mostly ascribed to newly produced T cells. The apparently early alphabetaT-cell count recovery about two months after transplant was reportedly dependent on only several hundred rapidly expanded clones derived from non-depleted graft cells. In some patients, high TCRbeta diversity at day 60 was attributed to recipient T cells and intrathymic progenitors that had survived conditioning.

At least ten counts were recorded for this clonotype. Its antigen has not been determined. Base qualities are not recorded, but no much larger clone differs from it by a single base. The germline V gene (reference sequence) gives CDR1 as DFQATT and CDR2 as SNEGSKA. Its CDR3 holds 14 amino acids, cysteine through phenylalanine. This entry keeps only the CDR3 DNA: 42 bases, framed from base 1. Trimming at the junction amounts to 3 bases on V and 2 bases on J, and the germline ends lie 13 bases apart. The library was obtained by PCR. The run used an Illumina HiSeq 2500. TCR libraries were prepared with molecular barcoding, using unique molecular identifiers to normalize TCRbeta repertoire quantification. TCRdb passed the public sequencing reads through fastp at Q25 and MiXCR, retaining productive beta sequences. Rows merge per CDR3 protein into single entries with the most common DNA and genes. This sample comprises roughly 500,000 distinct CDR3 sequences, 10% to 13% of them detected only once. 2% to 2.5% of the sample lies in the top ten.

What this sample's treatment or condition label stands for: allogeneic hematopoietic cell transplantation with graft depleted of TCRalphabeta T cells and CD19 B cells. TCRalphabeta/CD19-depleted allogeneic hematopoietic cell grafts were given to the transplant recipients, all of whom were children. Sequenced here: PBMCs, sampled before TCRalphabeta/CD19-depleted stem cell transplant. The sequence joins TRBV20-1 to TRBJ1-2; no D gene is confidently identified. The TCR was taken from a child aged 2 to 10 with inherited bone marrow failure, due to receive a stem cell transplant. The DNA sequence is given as TGCAGTGCTAGGGGCCAGAACAGCAACTATGGCTACACCTTC. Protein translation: CSARGQNSNYGYTF.